The T cell receptor (beta chain) under discussion was sequenced for a study of blood T cell repertoires in COVID-19. Germline V gives CDR1 MNHEY, CDR2 SMNVEV (reference sequence). The CDR3 has 16 residues. After removal of 2 bases from V and 2 bases from J, the junction contained 3 bases not matched to a gene. Method: immunoSEQ multiplex PCR; TCRdb's copy keeps in-frame clones and lacks some. The sample yields some 250,000 clones, approximately 82% seen once. This clone was detected only a few times. The chain combines TRBV27 with TRBJ1-6, with TRBD1 matching over 7 bases. Sequencing used peripheral blood. The receptor comes from a woman under 30 with acute or convalescent COVID-19. CDR3 residues: CASSLQGGTYNSPLHF. As DNA, the CDR3 is TGTGCCAGCAGTTTACAGGGGGGAACCTATAATTCACCCCTCCACTTT.